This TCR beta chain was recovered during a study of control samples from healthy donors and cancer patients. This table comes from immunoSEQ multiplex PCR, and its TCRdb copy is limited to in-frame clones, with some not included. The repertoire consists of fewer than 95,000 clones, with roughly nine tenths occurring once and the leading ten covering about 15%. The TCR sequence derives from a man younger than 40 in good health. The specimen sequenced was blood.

CDR3 loop: CASSHRTEDSNQPQHF. The CDR3 DNA reads as TGTGCCAGCAGCCACCGGACAGAGGATAGCAATCAGCCCCAGCATTTT. The J gene is TRBJ1-5, the V gene TRBV3-1 (or the pseudogene TRBV3-2); weak D call: TRBD1 (6 bases). V gave up 3 bases and J gave up 0 bases, with 12 bases separating them. The CDR3 contains 16 residues. Germline values: CDR1 LGHDT, CDR2 YNNKEL (reference sequence).